This T cell receptor beta chain was sequenced during a study of T cell clonality in common variable immunodeficiency. The study, taken as a whole, reports: Fewer deletions and N-nucleotide insertions were reportedly seen in common variable immunodeficiency TCR beta sequences. Authors noted CVID clonality's cause needs subpopulation repertoire sequencing.

By its share, this clone is medium-sized. Its antigen is not identified. The CDR3 end falls 3 residues outside the read, so it is completed with the germline J gene. This CDR3 spans 15 amino acids. V lost 6 bases and J lost 2; bases outside the gene matches: 6. CDR1 is SQVTM and CDR2 is ANQGSEA in the germline V gene. Control and CVID samples contributed equal amounts of genomic DNA. Sequencing was performed with immunoSEQ multiplex PCR; in TCRdb, only in-frame clones are kept and a portion is missing. The sample is made up of about 19,000 clones, none counted only once. Specimen: peripheral blood mononuclear cells. The sequence was obtained from a human donor with common variable immunodeficiency. The rearrangement links TRBV29-1 to TRBJ1-4; 10 nucleotides agree with TRBD1. The CDR3 is CSVADRGGTNEKLFF. CDR3 DNA, as far as it was read: TGCAGCGTCGCGGACAGGGGGGGTACTAATGAAAAA.